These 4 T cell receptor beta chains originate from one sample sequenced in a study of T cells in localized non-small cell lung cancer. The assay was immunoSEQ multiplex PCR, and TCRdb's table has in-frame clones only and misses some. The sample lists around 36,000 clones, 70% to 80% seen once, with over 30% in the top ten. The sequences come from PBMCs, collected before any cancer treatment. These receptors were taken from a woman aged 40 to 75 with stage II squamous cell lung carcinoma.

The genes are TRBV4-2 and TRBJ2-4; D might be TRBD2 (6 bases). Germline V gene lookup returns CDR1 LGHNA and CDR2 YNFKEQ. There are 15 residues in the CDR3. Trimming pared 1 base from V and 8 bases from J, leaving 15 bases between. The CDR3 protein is CASSQVRDPGYIQYF. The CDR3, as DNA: TGTGCCAGCAGCCAAGTGCGGGACCCCGGGTACATTCAGTACTTC.

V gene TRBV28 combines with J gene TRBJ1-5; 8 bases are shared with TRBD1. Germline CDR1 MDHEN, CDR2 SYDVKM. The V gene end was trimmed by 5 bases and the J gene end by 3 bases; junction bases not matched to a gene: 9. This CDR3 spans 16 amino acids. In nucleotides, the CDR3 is TGTGCCAGCAGTCTAGGACAGGGACCTTACAATCAGCCCCAGCATTTT. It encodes CASSLGQGPYNQPQHF.

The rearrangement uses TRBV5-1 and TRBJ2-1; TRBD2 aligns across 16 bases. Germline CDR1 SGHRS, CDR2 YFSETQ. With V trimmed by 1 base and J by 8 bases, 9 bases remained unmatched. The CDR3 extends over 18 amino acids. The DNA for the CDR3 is TGCGCCAGCAGCTTGACAGGAGGGACTAGCGGGAGGGCCGATGAGCAGTTCTTC. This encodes CASSLTGGTSGRADEQFF. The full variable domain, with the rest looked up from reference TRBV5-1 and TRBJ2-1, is KAGVTQTPRYLIKTRGQQVTLSCSPISGHRSVSWYQQTPGQGLQFLFEYFSETQRNKGNFPGRFSGRQFSNSRSEMNVSTLELGDSALYLCASSLTGGTSGRADEQFFGPGTRLTVL.

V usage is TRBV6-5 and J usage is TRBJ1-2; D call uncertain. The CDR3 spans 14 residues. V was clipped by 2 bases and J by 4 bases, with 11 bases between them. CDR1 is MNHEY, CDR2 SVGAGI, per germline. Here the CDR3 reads CASSYGVFFYGYTF. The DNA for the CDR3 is TGTGCCAGCAGTTACGGAGTCTTCTTCTATGGCTACACCTTC.